This T cell receptor (beta chain) stems from a study of STAT5B mutations in CD4+ large granular lymphocyte leukemia. Turning to the study itself: The CDR3 'QG' motif was associated with a particular HLA allele among healthy donors.

With respect to this clone: What it recognizes is unknown.

Study-wide results and limits: TRBV06-family usage was enriched in top patient clones (8/27) versus controls (2/35).

Trimming took off 8 bases at V and 5 bases at J, with 20 bases between the two ends. The CDR3 length is 15 residues. Germline V gives CDR1 LGHNA, CDR2 YSLEER. The assay was run at survey level. This table comes from immunoSEQ multiplex PCR, and its TCRdb copy is limited to in-frame clones, with some not included. The sample holds about 21,000 clones, around 70% seen once. The gene calls are TRBV4-3 and TRBJ2-3, with TRBD2 as a possible D gene (6 bases). The sequenced sample was CD4+ T cells from blood buffy coats. The sequence came from a human donor in good health. The CDR3 DNA follows: TGCGCCAGCTCCCTTAGGCCGAGGGAGGAAGATACGCAGTATTTT. This translates into CASSLRPREEDTQYF.